The 30 T cell receptor beta chains below come from one sample, sequenced in a study of cytomegalovirus exposure and HLA in healthy donors. Both 60 Vbeta primers and 13 Jbeta primers went into the PCR. The repertoire was sequenced with immunoSEQ multiplex PCR; TCRdb's copy has only in-frame clones and lacks some. The sample includes 120,000 or so clones, around 80% of them seen just once. The sequencing sample was made of PBMCs. Every receptor here comes from a man aged 25 to 45 in good health and CMV-seropositive.

The chain employs TRBV6-5 and TRBJ2-7; unclear D gene. CDR3 length: 16 amino acids. V shed 4 bases and J shed 2 bases, with 18 bases lying between them. The germline CDR1 and CDR2 sequences are MNHEY and SVGAGI. The CDR3 bases are TGTGCCAGCAGTTTCACCCCGACAAGGTCCCCCTACGAGCAGTACTTC. As protein: CASSFTPTRSPYEQYF.

The chain couples TRBV11-2 to TRBJ2-5, with TRBD2 matching 12 bases. Per the germline V gene, CDR1 is SGHAT and CDR2 is FQNNGV. The CDR3 loop spans 14 amino acids. V shed 4 bases, J shed 5 bases, and the junction held 2 bases outside the gene matches. The CDR3 sequence: CASSSSGGGETQYF. CDR3 nucleotides: TGTGCCAGCAGCTCTAGCGGGGGGGGCGAGACCCAGTACTTC. The variable domain in full, with the rest retrieved from reference TRBV11-2 and TRBJ2-5, is EAGVAQSPRYKIIEKRQSVAFWCNPISGHATLYWYQQILGQGPKLLIQFQNNGVVDDSQLPKDRFSAERLKGVDSTLKIQPAKLEDSAVYLCASSSSGGGETQYFGPGTRLLVL.

The rearrangement links TRBV7-9 to TRBJ2-7; D is perhaps TRBD1 (5 bases). This CDR3 region has 12 residues. Germline V gives CDR1 SEHNR, CDR2 FQNEAQ (reference sequence). With 1 base removed from V and 9 bases from J, the gap between germline ends came to 10 bases. The CDR3 DNA is TGTGCCAGCAGCTTAGTCAGGGATGGGCAGTACTTC. This codes for CASSLVRDGQYF.

The rearrangement uses TRBV19 and TRBJ2-7, with 10 bases that match TRBD2. The CDR3 totals 15 residues. J lost 2 bases, V lost 1 base, and 2 bases had no gene match. Germline assignment: CDR1 LNHDA and CDR2 SQIVND (reference sequence). CDR3 DNA sequence: TGTGCCAGTAGTATAGCTAGCGGGAGAACCTACGAGCAGTACTTC. This codes for CASSIASGRTYEQYF.

A single count supports this clone. V and J are TRBV4-3 and TRBJ2-1, with TRBD2 matching 9 bases. The CDR3 sequence is 16 residues long. Germline CDR1 reads LGHNA; CDR2 reads YSLEER. Trimming took 0 bases from V and 4 from J; bases not matched to a gene: 4. The chain's CDR3 is CASSQDMSGRYNEQFF. CDR3 in DNA: TGCGCCAGCAGCCAAGATATGAGCGGGAGGTACAATGAGCAGTTCTTC.

V usage is TRBV20-1 and J usage is TRBJ1-1; D is unclear. Germline V gives CDR1 DFQATT, CDR2 SNEGSKA (reference sequence). The V end lost 5 bases, the J end lost 6 bases, and 10 bases lay between the germline ends. The CDR3 loop spans 11 amino acids. CDR3 protein: CSARVAAEAFF. In DNA form, the CDR3 reads TGCAGTGCTCGGGTTGCCGCTGAAGCTTTCTTT.

The chain combines TRBV27 with TRBJ1-3; no firm D call. V lost 2 bases and J lost 1, with 6 bases in between. The CDR3 length is 14 residues. In germline, CDR1 is MNHEY, CDR2 SMNVEV (reference sequence). CDR3 residues: CASSLASSGNTIYF. The CDR3 DNA reads as TGTGCCAGCAGTTTAGCTAGTTCTGGAAACACCATATATTTT.

The genes are TRBV9 and TRBJ2-7, with D maybe TRBD2 (6 bases). The germline V and J ends were trimmed by 3 bases and 1 base, with 14 bases remaining between them. The length of the CDR3 is 15 residues. CDR1 and CDR2 (germline): SGDLS, YYNGEE. The CDR3 spells CASSASPRESYEQYF. CDR3 sequence (DNA): TGTGCCAGCAGCGCCTCCCCCCGGGAGTCCTACGAGCAGTACTTC.

The rearrangement links TRBV19 to TRBJ2-7; possibly TRBD1 for D (6 bases). The V gene's germline CDR1 is LNHDA and CDR2 SQIVND (reference sequence). The ends were cut back, 6 bases at V and 3 bases at J, with 15 bases in the middle. The CDR3 consists of 14 residues. The CDR3 loop reads CASRGRDKGYEQYF. CDR3 nucleotide sequence: TGTGCCAGTAGGGGCCGGGACAAAGGCTACGAGCAGTACTTC. Based on the CDR3 plus reference TRBV19 and TRBJ2-7, the full variable domain is DGGITQSPKYLFRKEGQNVTLSCEQNLNHDAMYWYRQDPGQGLRLIYYSQIVNDFQKGDIAEGYSVSREKKESFPLTVTSAQKNPTAFYLCASRGRDKGYEQYFGPGTRLTVT.

In its sample, this clone was seen once. The rearrangement links TRBV7-2 to TRBJ2-3; D unresolved. Germline CDR1 SGHTA, CDR2 FQGNSA. Trimming left V 4 bases short and J 8 bases short, with 19 bases between. CDR3 length: 15 residues. In DNA, the CDR3 is TGTGCCAGCAGCTCAATTCCCGGGTATTCCGGTACGCAGTATTTT. This gives the protein CASSSIPGYSGTQYF.

The V call is TRBV18, the J call TRBJ1-2; D might be TRBD1 (5 bases). The V end lost 0 bases, the J end lost 7 bases, and 12 bases lay between the germline ends. Germline V gene lookup returns CDR1 KGHSH and CDR2 LQKENI. The CDR3 covers 14 residues. The CDR3 region has the DNA TGTGCCAGCTCACCACCGACAGAGTTGGGTGGCTACACCTTC. Translating gives CASSPPTELGGYTF. Together with reference TRBV18 and TRBJ1-2, the CDR3 gives the full variable domain: NAGVMQNPRHLVRRRGQEARLRCSPMKGHSHVYWYRQLPEEGLKFMVYLQKENIIDESGMPKERFSAEFPKEGPSILRIQQVVRGDSAAYFCASSPPTELGGYTFGSGTRLTVV.

This clone has just one count. For the CDR3, the DNA is TGTGCCAGCAGCTTGGACCGGGGACACGTCTATGGCTACACCTTC. Its protein product is CASSLDRGHVYGYTF. This chain links TRBV5-5 with TRBJ1-2; TRBD1 might be the D (6 bases). CDR3 size: 15 residues. V was shortened by 0 bases and J by 4 bases, with 13 bases between the two germline ends. From germline, CDR1 is SGHKS and CDR2 YYEKEE (reference sequence).

DNA of the CDR3: TGTGCCAGCAGCGTAGTGCCAGCGGGGAGGAACGAGCAGTACTTC. As protein: CASSVVPAGRNEQYF. The J gene is TRBJ2-7, the V gene TRBV9, with 7 bases matching TRBD2. The CDR3 covers 15 residues. Germline V gives CDR1 SGDLS, CDR2 YYNGEE. V lost 0 bases and J lost 5; bases outside the gene matches: 8.

V usage is TRBV11-2 and J usage is TRBJ2-7, with a weak D call TRBD2 (6 bases). CDR1 and CDR2 (germline): SGHAT, FQNNGV. The CDR3 extends over 13 amino acids. Trimming pared 5 bases from V and 6 bases from J, leaving 14 bases between. The CDR3 loop reads CASSTAPGSEQYF. The CDR3 region has the DNA TGTGCCAGCAGCACGGCCCCCGGGAGCGAGCAGTACTTC.

The rearrangement uses TRBV7-6 and TRBJ2-1, with D possibly matching TRBD2 (5 bases). Germline lookup yields CDR1 SGHVS and CDR2 FNYEAQ. This CDR3 has 15 residues. With 3 bases removed from V and 0 bases from J, the gap between germline ends came to 9 bases. CDR3 sequence: CASSFGESSYNEQFF. The CDR3 nucleotides are TGTGCCAGCAGCTTCGGGGAGAGCTCCTACAATGAGCAGTTCTTC.

The chain uses TRBV4-3 and TRBJ1-4; D is possibly TRBD1 (6 bases). V lost 3 bases to trimming and J lost 13 bases, with 15 bases between them. Germline V CDR1 and CDR2: LGHNA, YSLEER. The CDR3 extends over 13 amino acids. The CDR3 DNA reads as TGCGCCAGCAGCCAGGGGGGAGGGGGTATACTGTTTTTT. Translation gives CASSQGGGGILFF.

A few counts support this clone. The gene calls are TRBV7-2 and TRBJ2-1, with 7 nucleotides matching TRBD2. Germline lookup yields CDR1 SGHTA and CDR2 FQGNSA. Losses at the gene ends were 3 bases for V and 4 bases for J; bases not matched to a gene: 6. CDR3 length: 15 amino acids. The CDR3 coding sequence is TGTGCCAGCAGCTTCTCCGGGACTACATACAATGAGCAGTTCTTC. Amino acids: CASSFSGTTYNEQFF. Drawing the rest from reference TRBV7-2 and TRBJ2-1, the complete variable domain is GAGVSQSPSNKVTEKGKDVELRCDPISGHTALYWYRQSLGQGLEFLIYFQGNSAPDKSGLPSDRFSAERTGGSVSTLTIQRTQQEDSAVYLCASSFSGTTYNEQFFGPGTRLTVL.

This clone was found once. V and J are TRBV18 and TRBJ1-1; no clear D. V lost 3 bases to trimming and J lost 1 base, with 12 bases between them. The CDR3 spans 15 residues. CDR1 and CDR2 from the germline V gene are KGHSH and LQKENI. CDR3 sequence (DNA): TGTGCCAGCTCACCGAGTACAGCTAAGAACACTGAAGCTTTCTTT. Its translation: CASSPSTAKNTEAFF.

The rearrangement links TRBV11-2 to TRBJ1-1; D possibly corresponds to TRBD1 (6 bases). Trimming pared 0 bases from V and 4 bases from J, leaving 9 bases between. Germline assignment: CDR1 SGHAT and CDR2 FQNNGV. The CDR3 is made up of 14 amino acids. The CDR3 loop reads CASSLEGGTTEAFF. The CDR3 nucleotides are TGTGCCAGCAGCTTAGAAGGGGGTACCACTGAAGCTTTCTTT.

The V call is TRBV7-3, the J call TRBJ2-3, with 7 bases fitting TRBD2. Germline trimming cut 3 bases from V and 2 bases from J; bases unmatched to any gene: 5. Germline CDR1 and CDR2: SGHTA and FQGTGA. The CDR3 runs 15 residues. The CDR3 DNA reads TGTGCCAGCAGCTTGAGGACTAGGGACACAGATACGCAGTATTTT. Encoded protein: CASSLRTRDTDTQYF.

The chain is built from TRBV10-3 and TRBJ2-7, with 7 bases that match TRBD1. Germline values: CDR1 ENHRY, CDR2 SYGVKD. J was trimmed by 4 bases and V by 10 bases; bases with no gene match: 13. The CDR3 is made up of 14 amino acids. CDR3 nucleotides: TGTGCCACTTCTCCGGGACAGAGCCTTTACGAGCAGTACTTC. The encoded protein is CATSPGQSLYEQYF.

V is TRBV27 and J is TRBJ2-7, with TRBD1 as a possible D gene (6 bases). The CDR3 spans 14 residues. CDR1 and CDR2 (germline): MNHEY, SMNVEV (reference sequence). Trimming cost V 5 bases and J 2 bases, with 13 bases left between them. The CDR3 DNA reads TGTGCCAGCAGTCCCCGGGACATAACCTACGAGCAGTACTTC. This codes for CASSPRDITYEQYF.

The J gene is TRBJ2-1, the V gene TRBV15; TRBD1 agrees at 8 bases. The CDR3 runs 14 residues. V lost 8 bases and J lost 6; bases outside the gene matches: 9. Germline CDR1 and CDR2: LNHNV and YYDKDF (reference sequence). CDR3 DNA: TGTGCCACCGGGTCCAGGACAGGGTTCAATGAGCAGTTCTTC. Encoded protein: CATGSRTGFNEQFF.

This rearrangement joins TRBV4-1 to TRBJ1-4; D is uncertain. This CDR3 is 17 amino acids long. Germline V lookup: CDR1 MGHRA, CDR2 YSYEKL. V dropped 0 bases and J dropped 1 base, with 12 bases sitting between them. The CDR3 sequence is CASSQDSGLITNEKLFF. The CDR3 DNA reads TGCGCCAGCAGCCAAGATTCCGGACTCATAACTAATGAAAAACTGTTTTTT.

The rearrangement joins TRBV30 to TRBJ1-1; D call uncertain. The CDR3 has 12 residues. V lost 4 bases and J 5 bases, leaving 11 bases between the germline ends. Per the germline V gene, CDR1 is GTSNPN and CDR2 is SVGIG (reference sequence). Here the CDR3 DNA reads TGTGCCTGGACGAGGGTGGAGACTGAAGCTTTCTTT. It specifies CAWTRVETEAFF.

The chain links TRBV7-2 to TRBJ2-7; no clear D gene. The CDR3 has 14 amino acids. With 3 bases removed from V and 1 base from J, the gap between germline ends came to 10 bases. The germline V gene encodes CDR1 SGHTA and CDR2 FQGNSA. DNA for the CDR3: TGTGCCAGCAGCTTCGCCGGTCTATCCTACGAGCAGTACTTC. Translation: CASSFAGLSYEQYF.

The chain couples TRBV9 to TRBJ1-2, with TRBD1 identical over 8 bases. J lost 7 bases, V lost 7 bases, and 6 bases had no gene match. This CDR3 has 12 residues. Germline assignment: CDR1 SGDLS and CDR2 YYNGEE. CDR3 residues: CASSDRVVGYTF. The DNA of the CDR3 is TGTGCCAGCTCGGACAGGGTGGTTGGCTACACCTTC.

The rearrangement uses TRBV5-1 and TRBJ2-1; D is undetermined. This CDR3 is built from 14 residues. Trimming pared 0 bases from V and 7 bases from J, leaving 11 bases between. Germline V gives CDR1 SGHRS, CDR2 YFSETQ. CDR3 in amino acids: CASSLEAPRNEQFF. CDR3 DNA: TGCGCCAGCAGCTTGGAGGCGCCTAGGAATGAGCAGTTCTTC.

This clone was detected once. The V and J genes are TRBV4-3 and TRBJ2-1; 8 bases align to TRBD1. V was pared by 3 bases and J by 10 bases, with 5 bases of the junction left unmatched. From germline, CDR1 is LGHNA and CDR2 YSLEER. The length of the CDR3 is 13 residues. The CDR3 protein is CASSHDRGWEQFF. CDR3 nucleotide sequence: TGCGCCAGCAGCCATGACAGGGGCTGGGAGCAGTTCTTC.

V gene TRBV2 combines with J gene TRBJ1-2; a weak D match, TRBD1 (6 bases). There are 14 residues in the CDR3. The V and J ends lost 7 bases and 4 bases respectively, with 16 bases between them. Germline CDR1 SNHLY, CDR2 FYNNEI. CDR3 nucleotides: TGTGCCAGCAACTGGATACAGGGTATCTATGGCTACACCTTC. It yields the protein CASNWIQGIYGYTF. Complete variable domain (other parts from reference TRBV2 and TRBJ1-2): EPEVTQTPSHQVTQMGQEVILRCVPISNHLYFYWYRQILGQKVEFLVSFYNNEISEKSEIFDDQFSVERPDGSNFTLKIRSTKLEDSAMYFCASNWIQGIYGYTFGSGTRLTVV.